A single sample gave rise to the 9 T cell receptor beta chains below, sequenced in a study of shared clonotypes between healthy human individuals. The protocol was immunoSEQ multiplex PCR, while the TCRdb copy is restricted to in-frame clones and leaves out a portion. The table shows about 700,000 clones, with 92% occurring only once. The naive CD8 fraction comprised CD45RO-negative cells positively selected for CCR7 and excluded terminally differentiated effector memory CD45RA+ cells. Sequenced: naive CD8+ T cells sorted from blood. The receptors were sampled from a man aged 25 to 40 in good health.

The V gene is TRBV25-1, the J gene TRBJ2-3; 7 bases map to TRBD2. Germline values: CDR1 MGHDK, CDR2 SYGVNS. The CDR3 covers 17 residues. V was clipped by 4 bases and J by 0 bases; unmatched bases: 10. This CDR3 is CASSGGGRVLSTDTQYF. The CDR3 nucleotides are TGTGCCAGCAGTGGGGGGGGACGAGTTTTAAGCACAGATACGCAGTATTTT.

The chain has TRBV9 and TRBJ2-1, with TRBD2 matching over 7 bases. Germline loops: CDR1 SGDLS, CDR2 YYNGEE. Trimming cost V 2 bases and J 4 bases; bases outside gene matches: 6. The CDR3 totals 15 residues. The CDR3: CASSVAGLRYNEQFF. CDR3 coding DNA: TGTGCCAGCAGCGTCGCGGGACTACGGTACAATGAGCAGTTCTTC.

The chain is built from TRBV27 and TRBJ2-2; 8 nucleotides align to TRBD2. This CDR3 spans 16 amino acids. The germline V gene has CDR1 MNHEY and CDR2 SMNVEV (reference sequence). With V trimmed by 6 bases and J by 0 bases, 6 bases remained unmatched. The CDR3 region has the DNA TGTGCCAGCAGGCAGACTAGCGCCTCGAACACCGGGGAGCTGTTTTTT. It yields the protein CASRQTSASNTGELFF.

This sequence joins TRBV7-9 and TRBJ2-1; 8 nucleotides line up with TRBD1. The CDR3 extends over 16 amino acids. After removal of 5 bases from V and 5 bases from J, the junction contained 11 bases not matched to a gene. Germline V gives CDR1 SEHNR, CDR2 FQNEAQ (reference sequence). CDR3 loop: CASSLPGGGPHNEQFF. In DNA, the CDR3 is TGTGCCAGCAGCCTCCCAGGGGGCGGGCCACACAATGAGCAGTTCTTC.

The CDR3 is CASRPGLAGGWTNTGELFF. In nucleotides, the CDR3 is TGTGCCAGTAGGCCGGGACTAGCGGGAGGGTGGACGAACACCGGGGAGCTGTTTTTT. The chain couples TRBV19 to TRBJ2-2; 16 bases agree with TRBD2. There are 19 residues in the CDR3. V gave up 6 bases and J gave up 0 bases; unmatched junction bases: 7. CDR1 and CDR2 from the germline V gene are LNHDA and SQIVND (reference sequence).

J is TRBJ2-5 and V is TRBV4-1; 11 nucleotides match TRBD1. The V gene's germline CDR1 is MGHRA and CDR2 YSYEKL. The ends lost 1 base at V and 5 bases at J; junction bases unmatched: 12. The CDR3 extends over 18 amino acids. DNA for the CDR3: TGCGCCAGCAGCCAAGGGGACAGGGGGTTAGTTGGTTGGGAGACCCAGTACTTC. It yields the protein CASSQGDRGLVGWETQYF.

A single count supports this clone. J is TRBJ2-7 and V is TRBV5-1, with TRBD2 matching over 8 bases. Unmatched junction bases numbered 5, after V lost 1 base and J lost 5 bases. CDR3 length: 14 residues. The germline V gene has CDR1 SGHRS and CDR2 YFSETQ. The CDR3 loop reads CASSLSGRIHEQYF. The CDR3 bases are TGCGCCAGCAGCTTGAGCGGGAGAATCCACGAGCAGTACTTC.

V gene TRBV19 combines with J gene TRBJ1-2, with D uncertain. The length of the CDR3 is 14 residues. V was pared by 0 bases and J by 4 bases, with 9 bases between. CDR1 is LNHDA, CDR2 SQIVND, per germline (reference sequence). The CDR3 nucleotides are TGTGCCAGTAGTATAGATTCACTCTCCTATGGCTACACCTTC. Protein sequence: CASSIDSLSYGYTF.

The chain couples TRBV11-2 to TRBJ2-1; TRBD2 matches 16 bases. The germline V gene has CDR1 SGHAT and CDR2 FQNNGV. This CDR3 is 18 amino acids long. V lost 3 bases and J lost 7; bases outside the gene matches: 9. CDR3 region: CASSLGLAGGPSGNEQFF. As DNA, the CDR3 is TGTGCCAGCAGCTTGGGACTAGCGGGAGGGCCCTCCGGGAATGAGCAGTTCTTC. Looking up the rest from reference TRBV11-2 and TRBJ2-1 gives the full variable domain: EAGVAQSPRYKIIEKRQSVAFWCNPISGHATLYWYQQILGQGPKLLIQFQNNGVVDDSQLPKDRFSAERLKGVDSTLKIQPAKLEDSAVYLCASSLGLAGGPSGNEQFFGPGTRLTVL.